The 17 T cell receptor beta chains below all came from one sample that was sequenced in a study of T cell repertoires in cytomegalovirus infection. A single record per CDR3 protein comes from TCRdb applying MiXCR to the reads. The sample has around 740,000 distinct CDR3 sequences, 35% to 40% seen once. The sample was PBMCs. The receptor source for this set is a human donor in good health (CMV status not recorded). Some clones in this sample may be carry-over from other donors' samples.

V is TRBV19 and J is TRBJ2-3; the D gene is possibly TRBD2 (5 bases). With 4 bases removed from V and 2 bases from J, the gap between germline ends came to 13 bases. Germline V gene lookup returns CDR1 LNHDA and CDR2 SQIVND (reference sequence). The CDR3 is made up of 15 amino acids. The CDR3 is CASSRWERSTDTQYF. The CDR3 coding sequence is TGTGCCAGTAGTAGGTGGGAGAGGTCCACAGATACGCAGTATTTT.

The chain combines TRBV5-1 with TRBJ1-1, with TRBD1 identical over 9 bases. The CDR3 is 14 amino acids. The germline V gene encodes CDR1 SGHRS and CDR2 YFSETQ. Trimming removed 9 bases from V and 0 bases from J; junction bases left unmatched: 6. The CDR3 sequence: CATKGQGLNTEAFF. The DNA of the CDR3 is TGCGCCACAAAGGGACAGGGACTGAACACTGAAGCTTTCTTT.

The chain is built from TRBV5-6 and TRBJ2-3, with TRBD2 matching over 10 bases. Germline values: CDR1 SGHDT, CDR2 YYEEEE. There are 14 residues in the CDR3. The trim removed 4 bases at V and 10 bases at J, leaving 9 bases unmatched. CDR3 residues: CASSLTAGGAAQYF. CDR3 in DNA: TGTGCCAGCAGCCTAACAGCGGGGGGGGCTGCGCAGTATTTT.

In regard to this clonotype: One junction end does not reproduce the germline sequence, and a read error may be involved. The rearrangement uses TRBV7-2 and TRBJ2-1; 9 nucleotides agree with TRBD1. The germline gives CDR1 SGHTA, CDR2 FQGNSA. CDR3 length: 14 amino acids. CDR3 sequence: CASFRDRAYNEKFF. CDR3 coding DNA: TGTGCCAGCTTCCGGGACAGGGCTTACAATGAGAAGTTCTTC.

This clonotype was seen only a few times. The V call is TRBV6-5, the J call TRBJ2-2; maybe TRBD1 (6 bases). CDR1 is MNHEY and CDR2 is SVGAGI in the germline V gene. The CDR3 extends over 15 amino acids. V lost 3 bases to trimming and J lost 6 bases, with 14 bases between them. CDR3 sequence: CASSYWGQGAGELFF. The CDR3 region has the DNA TGTGCCAGCAGTTATTGGGGGCAAGGGGCCGGGGAGCTGTTTTTT.

This clonotype has just a few counts. The J gene is TRBJ2-2, the V gene TRBV7-9; 12 positions match TRBD2. CDR1 SEHNR and CDR2 FQNEAQ come from the germline V gene (reference sequence). The CDR3 length is 18 residues. J was trimmed by 2 bases and V by 7 bases; bases with no gene match: 11. CDR3 in amino acids: CASTGLAGGLENTGELFF. The CDR3 DNA is TGTGCCAGCACCGGGCTAGCGGGGGGGCTCGAAAACACCGGGGAGCTGTTTTTT.

The V gene is TRBV11-2, the J gene TRBJ1-1, with no clear D. Trimming left V 5 bases short and J 0 bases short, with 13 bases between. CDR1 is SGHAT and CDR2 is FQNNGV in the germline V gene. This CDR3 region has 15 residues. CDR3 sequence reads: CASSDYRVLNTEAFF. The DNA for the CDR3 is TGTGCCAGCAGCGACTATCGGGTCCTGAACACTGAAGCTTTCTTT.

This clonotype was detected only a few times. The gene calls are TRBV7-2 and TRBJ1-5; tentatively, D is TRBD1 (6 bases). Germline V gene sequence: CDR1 SGHTA, CDR2 FQGNSA. The V gene lost 3 bases and the J gene lost 1 base, with 13 bases spanning the gap. The CDR3 totals 16 residues. CDR3 DNA: TGTGCCAGCAGCTTCTCGGGGGGCGGGAGCAATCAGCCCCAGCATTTT. Translation gives CASSFSGGGSNQPQHF.

The J gene is TRBJ2-2, the V gene TRBV4-2, with TRBD1 identical over 8 bases. V gave up 4 bases and J gave up 5 bases; unmatched junction bases: 3. The CDR3 is made up of 14 amino acids. Germline values: CDR1 LGHNA, CDR2 YNFKEQ. CDR3 bases: TGTGCCAGCAGCCCTAGACAGGGGACCGGGGAGCTGTTTTTT. Amino acids: CASSPRQGTGELFF.

This clonotype was observed a handful of times. The rearrangement joins TRBV7-6 to TRBJ2-7; D not certain. Germline loops: CDR1 SGHVS, CDR2 FNYEAQ. Deletions cut 5 bases from V and 0 bases from J, with 17 bases between. The CDR3 has 16 residues. CDR3 nucleotides: TGTGCCAGCAGCCCGATAACCTATCCCGGCTCCTACGAGCAGTACTTC. This gives the protein CASSPITYPGSYEQYF.

The V call is TRBV11-2, the J call TRBJ2-2; possibly TRBD1 or TRBD2 for D (5 bases each). CDR3 length: 14 amino acids. V was cut by 5 bases and J by 0 bases, with 7 bases left in between. CDR1 and CDR2 (germline): SGHAT, FQNNGV. CDR3 DNA: TGTGCCAGCAGCCGGGACCCGAACACCGGGGAGCTGTTTTTT. Protein product: CASSRDPNTGELFF.

J is TRBJ1-5 and V is TRBV6-1; TRBD1 aligns across 8 bases. Germline V gives CDR1 MNHNS, CDR2 SASEGT. V shed 0 bases and J 7 bases; nucleotides not matched to a gene: 8. CDR3 length: 16 residues. CDR3 coding DNA: TGTGCCAGCAGTGAAGCGTTGGACAGGGCCTGGCAGCCCCAGCATTTT. Translation: CASSEALDRAWQPQHF.

This clonotype has only a few counts. The chain couples TRBV7-9 to TRBJ1-1, with D possibly being TRBD1 (5 bases). Germline lookup yields CDR1 SEHNR and CDR2 FQNEAQ (reference sequence). The CDR3 length is 14 residues. V lost 3 bases and J 5 bases, leaving 13 bases between the germline ends. Here the CDR3 reads CASSFPGRGTEAFF. CDR3 bases: TGTGCCAGCAGCTTCCCAGGGAGGGGTACTGAAGCTTTCTTT.

The chain couples TRBV18 to TRBJ2-1; no definite D call. Trimming pared 3 bases from V and 10 bases from J, leaving 16 bases between. CDR1 KGHSH and CDR2 LQKENI come from the germline V gene. The CDR3 has 14 residues. CDR3 in amino acids: CASSPSTPSGEQFF. CDR3 nucleotide sequence: TGTGCCAGCTCACCCTCGACACCCTCCGGAGAGCAGTTCTTC.

This clonotype has more than one count but fewer than ten. The chain combines TRBV12-3 or TRBV12-4 with TRBJ1-1, with D unclear. Deletions cut 0 bases from V and 7 bases from J, with 0 bases between. CDR3 length equals 10 residues. The chain's CDR3 is CASSLAEAFF. DNA of the CDR3: TGTGCCAGCAGTTTAGCTGAAGCTTTCTTT.

This clonotype has only a few counts. The genes are TRBV2 and TRBJ2-5; D uncertain. Trimming cost V 6 bases and J 6 bases, with 5 bases left between them. The CDR3 extends over 10 amino acids. Germline CDR1 and CDR2: SNHLY and FYNNEI. The CDR3 sequence is CASRGKTQYF. The CDR3 coding sequence is TGTGCCAGCAGGGGGAAGACCCAGTACTTC. Full variable domain (outside the CDR3, taken from reference TRBV2 and TRBJ2-5): EPEVTQTPSHQVTQMGQEVILRCVPISNHLYFYWYRQILGQKVEFLVSFYNNEISEKSEIFDDQFSVERPDGSNFTLKIRSTKLEDSAMYFCASRGKTQYFGPGTRLLVL.

The chain is built from TRBV5-1 and TRBJ1-1, with D uncertain. The CDR3 totals 16 residues. Germline CDR1 SGHRS, CDR2 YFSETQ. Between the trimmed V and J ends, which lost 0 bases and 1 base, there was a span of 13 bases. CDR3 sequence: CASSLEETYRNTEAFF. Here the CDR3 DNA reads TGCGCCAGCAGCTTGGAAGAAACATACAGGAACACTGAAGCTTTCTTT.